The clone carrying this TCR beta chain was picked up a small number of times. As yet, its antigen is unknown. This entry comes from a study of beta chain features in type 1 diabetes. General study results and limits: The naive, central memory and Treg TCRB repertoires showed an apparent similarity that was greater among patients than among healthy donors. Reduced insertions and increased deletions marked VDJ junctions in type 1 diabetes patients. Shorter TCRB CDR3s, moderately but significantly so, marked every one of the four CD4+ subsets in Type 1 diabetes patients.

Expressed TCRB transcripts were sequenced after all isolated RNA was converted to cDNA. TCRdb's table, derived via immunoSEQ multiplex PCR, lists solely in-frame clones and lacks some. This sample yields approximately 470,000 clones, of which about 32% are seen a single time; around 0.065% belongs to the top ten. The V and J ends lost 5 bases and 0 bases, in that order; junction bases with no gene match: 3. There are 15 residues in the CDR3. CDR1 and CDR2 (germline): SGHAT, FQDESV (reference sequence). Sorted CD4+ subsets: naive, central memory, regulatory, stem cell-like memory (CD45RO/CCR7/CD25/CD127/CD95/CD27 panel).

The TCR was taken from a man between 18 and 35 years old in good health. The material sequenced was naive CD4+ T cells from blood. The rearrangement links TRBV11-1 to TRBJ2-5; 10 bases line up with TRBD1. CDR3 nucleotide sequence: TGTGCCAGCAGCCGACAGGGGGCGAACCAAGAGACCCAGTACTTC. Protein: CASSRQGANQETQYF. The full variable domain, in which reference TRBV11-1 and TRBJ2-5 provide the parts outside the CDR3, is EAEVAQSPRYKITEKSQAVAFWCDPISGHATLYWYRQILGQGPELLVQFQDESVVDDSQLPKDRFSAERLKGVDSTLKIQPAELGDSAMYLCASSRQGANQETQYFGPGTRLLVL.